The 10 T cell receptor beta chains listed next were all sequenced from one sample in a study of blood T cell repertoires in COVID-19 (dated by TCRdb to about 2020). Receptor libraries were prepared by the immunoSEQ multiplex PCR assay. TCRdb retrieved this table from immuneACCESS and kept in-frame rearrangements only. Not all clones are present; in checked studies, unresolved V genes account for under half, and no reason is known for the remainder. The sample yields about 390,000 clones; more than 70% were counted once. In total, the top ten clones hold 2.3% of the sample. Sequenced: peripheral blood. The receptor set was obtained from a woman in her sixties or seventies with COVID-19, enrolled during active disease.

V gene TRBV27 combines with J gene TRBJ1-1, with 7 positions matching TRBD1. The ends lost 6 bases at V and 2 bases at J; junction bases unmatched: 9. CDR3 length equals 15 residues. Per the germline V gene, CDR1 is MNHEY and CDR2 is SMNVEV (reference sequence). The CDR3 protein is CASRPNRGSNTEAFF. In nucleotides, the CDR3 is TGTGCCAGCAGGCCGAACAGGGGCAGTAACACTGAAGCTTTCTTT.

The V and J genes are TRBV28 and TRBJ1-6, with TRBD1 identical over 7 bases. The CDR3 sequence is 13 residues long. Per germline, CDR1 MDHEN and CDR2 SYDVKM. Trimming removed 7 bases from V and 7 bases from J; junction bases left unmatched: 4. This CDR3 reads CASTQTGNSPLHF. CDR3 DNA: TGTGCCAGCACACAGACAGGGAATTCACCCCTCCACTTT.

The V call is TRBV7-8, the J call TRBJ2-5; 10 bases are a match to TRBD2. Germline V gene data show CDR1 as SGHVS and CDR2 as FQNEAQ. V lost 5 bases and J lost 5; bases outside the gene matches: 8. This CDR3 has 15 amino acids. CDR3 protein: CASSRSGGASETQYF. In DNA form, the CDR3 reads TGTGCCAGCAGCCGCAGCGGGGGGGCCTCCGAGACCCAGTACTTC.

The CDR3, as DNA: TGTGCCAGCAGTGAAGGAGGTCGGGGACAGGGGGATGAGCAGTTCTTC. Encoded protein: CASSEGGRGQGDEQFF. The chain has TRBV6-1 and TRBJ2-1, with 11 bases fitting TRBD1. V dropped 1 base and J dropped 8; count of bases not matched to a gene: 7. The V gene's germline CDR1 is MNHNS and CDR2 SASEGT. The CDR3 length is 16 residues.

The rearrangement links TRBV11-2 to TRBJ1-2; 11 bases are a match to TRBD1. Germline CDR1 SGHAT, CDR2 FQNNGV. The CDR3 is 15 residues long. Germline trimming cut 5 bases from V and 4 bases from J; bases unmatched to any gene: 6. The CDR3 reads CASSPPGQGVYGYTF. The CDR3 DNA is TGTGCCAGCAGCCCACCGGGACAGGGGGTCTATGGCTACACCTTC.

V and J are TRBV27 and TRBJ1-5, with D possibly being TRBD1 (5 bases). This CDR3 has 17 residues. V lost 2 bases and J lost 2, with 16 bases in between. CDR1 is MNHEY and CDR2 is SMNVEV in the germline V gene (reference sequence). CDR3: CASSLNGGRRGNQPQHF. As DNA, the CDR3 is TGTGCCAGCAGTTTAAACGGGGGTAGAAGGGGCAATCAGCCCCAGCATTTT.

The rearrangement uses TRBV6-4 and TRBJ2-7, with a tentative D call TRBD1 (6 bases). The germline V and J ends were trimmed by 8 bases and 3 bases, with 14 bases remaining between them. This CDR3 contains 13 residues. CDR1 and CDR2 from the germline V gene are MRHNA and SNTAGT. Written as DNA, the CDR3 is TGTGCCAGCCCCTGGGCGGACAGCTACGAGCAGTACTTC. Encoded protein: CASPWADSYEQYF.

V usage is TRBV5-1 and J usage is TRBJ1-1; D not certain. The CDR3 runs to 15 residues. The germline V gene has CDR1 SGHRS and CDR2 YFSETQ. Deletions cut 2 bases from V and 4 bases from J, with 15 bases between. As DNA, the CDR3 is TGCGCCAGCAGCTTAATATCCCTGCCGGGCACTGAAGCTTTCTTT. Amino acid sequence: CASSLISLPGTEAFF.

This sequence joins TRBV14 and TRBJ2-7; TRBD2 matches 8 bases. V lost 5 bases, J lost 2 bases, and 8 bases stayed unmatched. CDR1 and CDR2 from the germline V gene are SGHDN and FVKESK. The CDR3 extends over 15 amino acids. CDR3 in amino acids: CASSSLRGGTYEQYF. The CDR3 DNA follows: TGTGCCAGCAGCTCCCTCCGGGGGGGCACCTACGAGCAGTACTTC.

The rearrangement links TRBV28 to TRBJ1-2, with 12 bases that match TRBD1. V trimming: 5 bases; J trimming: 8 bases; junction bases outside the gene matches: 15. Germline CDR1 and CDR2: MDHEN and SYDVKM. This CDR3 has 17 residues. The CDR3 spells CASSLSGQGARGGGYTF. The CDR3 nucleotides are TGTGCCAGCAGTCTCTCGGGACAGGGGGCGCGAGGTGGCGGCTACACCTTC.